This T cell receptor (beta chain) is from a study of cytomegalovirus exposure and HLA in healthy donors. Findings of the study overall: TCR beta chains numbering more than 150 were designated cytomegalovirus-associated. The authors confirmed in vitro that a few CMV-associated chains were specific for CMV antigens.

V lost 6 bases, J lost 1 base, and 12 bases stayed unmatched. In germline, CDR1 is SGHAT, CDR2 FQDESV (reference sequence). The CDR3 length is 18 residues. A roughly 120-subject validation cohort, separate from the approximately 690-subject first cohort, supplied the donors. Some clones are missing from TCRdb's copy, which holds only in-frame ones; the method was immunoSEQ multiplex PCR. The data show 90,000 to 110,000 clones, 88% seen once. This clone was detected only once. Its antigen is currently unknown. Sequences were obtained from PBMCs. The genes are TRBV11-1 and TRBJ2-3; TRBD2 agrees at 11 bases. The sequence was obtained from a woman under 30 in good health and CMV-seronegative. CDR3 in amino acids: CASSHKGRGLAGTDTQYF. The CDR3 nucleotides read TGTGCCAGCAGTCACAAGGGGAGGGGACTAGCGGGCACAGATACGCAGTATTTT. Based on the CDR3 plus reference TRBV11-1 and TRBJ2-3, the full variable domain is EAEVAQSPRYKITEKSQAVAFWCDPISGHATLYWYRQILGQGPELLVQFQDESVVDDSQLPKDRFSAERLKGVDSTLKIQPAELGDSAMYLCASSHKGRGLAGTDTQYFGPGTRLTVL.